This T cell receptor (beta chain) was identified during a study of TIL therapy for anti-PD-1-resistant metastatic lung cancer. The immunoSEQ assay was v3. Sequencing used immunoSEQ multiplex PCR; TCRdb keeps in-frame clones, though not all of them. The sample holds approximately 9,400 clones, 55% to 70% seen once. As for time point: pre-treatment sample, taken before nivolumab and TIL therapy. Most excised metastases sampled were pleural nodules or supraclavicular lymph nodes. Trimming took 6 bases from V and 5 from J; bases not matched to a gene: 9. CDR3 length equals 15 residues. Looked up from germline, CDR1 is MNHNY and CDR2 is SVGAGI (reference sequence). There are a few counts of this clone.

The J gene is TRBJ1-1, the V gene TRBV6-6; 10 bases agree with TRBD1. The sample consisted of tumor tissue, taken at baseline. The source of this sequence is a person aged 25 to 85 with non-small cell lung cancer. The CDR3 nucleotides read TGTGCCAGCAGCCCGGTGACAGGGGGCATAACTGAAGCTTTCTTT. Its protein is CASSPVTGGITEAFF.